A single T cell receptor (beta chain) is shown here with its context. Its cognate antigen has yet to be identified. Per-base quality was not reported, and no clone a single base away is much larger than it. The trial excluded patients who had a history of autoimmune disease or who were on systemic immunosuppression. Peripheral blood for TCR sequencing was collected from all dose cohorts at baseline, on cycle 4 day 1, and on cycle 7 day 1. Samples came from an open-label, multicenter, first-in-human phase I dose-escalation trial of ivuxolimab. Adults with locally advanced or metastatic head and neck squamous cell, hepatocellular, melanoma or renal cell carcinoma were enrolled in the trial. Before TCR sequencing, CD4+ T cells and CD8+ T cells from peripheral blood were sorted into separate populations. The data belong to a study of OX40 agonist ivuxolimab in advanced cancers. Regarding the study in general: The costimulatory receptor OX40 (CD134) was targeted by ivuxolimab, a fully human IgG2 agonistic monoclonal antibody. Intravenous ivuxolimab was administered to patients every 2 weeks at six dose levels: 0.01, 0.1, 0.3, 1.5, 3 and 10 mg/kg. Patients were allowed to have had prior anti-PD-1, anti-PD-L1 or anti-CTLA-4 therapy, and 30% to 50% of the dose-escalation patients had previously received checkpoint inhibitors. Partial responses occurred in three dose-escalation patients, of whom one had hepatocellular carcinoma and two had cutaneous melanoma. A male proportion of 82.7% and a mean age of 60 years, ranging from about 20 to 79, were recorded for the dose-escalation cohort. The paper reports the monotherapy dose-escalation portion (N of about 47 patients) of the phase I ivuxolimab trial. The purpose of peripheral TCRbeta sequencing was to test whether ivuxolimab changed TCR sequence diversity and led to clonal T-cell expansion. Of the approximately 50 dose-escalation patients, hepatocellular carcinoma was present in roughly 19, melanoma in about 15, renal cell carcinoma in 9 and head and neck cancer in 9. General study outcomes and caveats: Clonal expansion of both CD4+ and CD8+ blood T cells was observed from baseline to week 6 at doses 0.1 to 3.0 mg/kg. The antigen specificity of the clonally expanded peripheral T cells was not determined. Low levels of normalized T-cell clonal expansion were also seen in some patients who did not respond. Partial responders in the 0.1-3.0 mg/kg groups had among the lowest normalized peripheral clonal expansion, especially among CD8+ T cells. After ivuxolimab, expanded clones were on average more numerous among CD8+ T cells than among CD4+ T cells.

Genomic DNA was extracted from sorted cells for sequencing of the TCRbeta CDR3 region. TCRbeta CDR3 regions were sequenced using the immunoSEQ Assay. What TCRdb holds here is the immuneACCESS table cut down to in-frame rearrangements. Part of the clones is not present; checked against another copy, under half of the missing clones reflect an unresolved V gene, and the others are unexplained. A total of approximately 69,000 clones appear in this sample, around 83% of them only once. The leading ten clones occupy approximately 2.5% of the sample. The germline V gene yields SGHRS for CDR1 and YFSETQ for CDR2. Deletion took 4 bases off V and 5 bases off J, with a span of 14 bases between the germline ends. Measured from the cysteine to the phenylalanine, the CDR3 is 14 residues long. Only CDR3 DNA remains: 42 bases, in frame from the first base.

The chain is assembled from TRBV5-1 and TRBJ2-3; the D gene is possibly TRBD1 or TRBD2, each agreeing over 5 bases. This clonotype originated in an adult with an advanced solid tumor such as melanoma, head and neck, liver or kidney cancer. The source material was CD4+ or CD8+ T cells sorted from blood, sampled in a trial of the OX40 agonist ivuxolimab. The nucleotides read TGCGCCAGCAGCCGGGGACCCGGGGTAGATACGCAGTATTTT. Translation gives CASSRGPGVDTQYF.